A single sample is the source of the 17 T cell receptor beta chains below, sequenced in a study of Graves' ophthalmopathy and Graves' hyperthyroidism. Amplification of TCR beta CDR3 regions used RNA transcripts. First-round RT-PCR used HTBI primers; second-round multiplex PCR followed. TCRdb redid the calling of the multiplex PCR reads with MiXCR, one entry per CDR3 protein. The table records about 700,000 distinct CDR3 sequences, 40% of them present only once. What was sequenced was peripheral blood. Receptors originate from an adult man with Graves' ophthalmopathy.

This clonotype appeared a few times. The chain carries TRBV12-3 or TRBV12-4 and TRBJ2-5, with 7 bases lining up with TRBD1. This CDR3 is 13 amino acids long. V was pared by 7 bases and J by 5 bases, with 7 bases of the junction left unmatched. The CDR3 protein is CASTQTGTETQYF. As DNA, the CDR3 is TGTGCCAGCACTCAGACAGGGACCGAGACCCAGTACTTC.

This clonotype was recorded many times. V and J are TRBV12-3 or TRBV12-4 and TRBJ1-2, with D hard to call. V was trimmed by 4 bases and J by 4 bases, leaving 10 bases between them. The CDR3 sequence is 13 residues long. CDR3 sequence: CASSYGEIYGYTF. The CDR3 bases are TGTGCCAGCAGTTACGGCGAGATCTATGGCTACACCTTC.

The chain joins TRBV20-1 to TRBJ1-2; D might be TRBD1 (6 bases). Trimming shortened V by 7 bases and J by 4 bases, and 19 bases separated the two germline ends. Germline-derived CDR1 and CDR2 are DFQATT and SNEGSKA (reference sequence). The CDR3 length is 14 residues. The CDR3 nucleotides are TGCAGTGTGACGGGGGCCCCTCTCGGCTATGGCTACACCTTC. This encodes CSVTGAPLGYGYTF.

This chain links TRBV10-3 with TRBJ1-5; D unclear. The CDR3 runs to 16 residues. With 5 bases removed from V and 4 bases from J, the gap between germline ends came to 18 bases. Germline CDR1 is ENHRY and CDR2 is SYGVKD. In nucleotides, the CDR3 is TGTGCCATCAGTTCGGGGAACGGGGAGCTAAATCAGCCCCAGCATTTT. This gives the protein CAISSGNGELNQPQHF.

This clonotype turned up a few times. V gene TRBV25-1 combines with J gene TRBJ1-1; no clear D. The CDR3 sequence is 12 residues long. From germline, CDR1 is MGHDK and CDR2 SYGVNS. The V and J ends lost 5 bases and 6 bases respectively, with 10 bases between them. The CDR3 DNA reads TGTGCCAGCAGTTTGTTAGGGTCTGAAGCTTTCTTT. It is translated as CASSLLGSEAFF.

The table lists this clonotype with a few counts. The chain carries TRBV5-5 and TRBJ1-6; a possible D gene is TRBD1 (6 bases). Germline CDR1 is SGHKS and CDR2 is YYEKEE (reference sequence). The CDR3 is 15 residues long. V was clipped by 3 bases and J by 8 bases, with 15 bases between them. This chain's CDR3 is CASSSTRDIDSPLHF. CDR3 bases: TGTGCCAGCAGCTCCACTCGGGACATCGATTCACCCCTCCACTTT. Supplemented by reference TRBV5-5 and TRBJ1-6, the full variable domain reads DAGVTQSPTHLIKTRGQQVTLRCSPISGHKSVSWYQQVLGQGPQFIFQYYEKEERGRGNFPDRFSARQFPNYSSELNVNALLLGDSALYLCASSSTRDIDSPLHFGNGTRLTVT.

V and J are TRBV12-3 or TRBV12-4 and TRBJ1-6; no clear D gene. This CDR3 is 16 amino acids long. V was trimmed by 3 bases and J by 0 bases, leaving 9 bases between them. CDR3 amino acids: CASSFLGSSYNSPLHF. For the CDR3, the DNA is TGTGCCAGCAGTTTTCTGGGCAGCTCCTATAATTCACCCCTCCACTTT.

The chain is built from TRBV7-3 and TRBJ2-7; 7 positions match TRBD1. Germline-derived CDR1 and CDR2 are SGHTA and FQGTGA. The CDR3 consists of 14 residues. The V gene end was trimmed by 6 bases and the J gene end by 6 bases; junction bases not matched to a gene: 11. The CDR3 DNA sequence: TGTGCCAGCAGTTGGGACAGCGGTCCTACCGAGCAGTACTTC. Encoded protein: CASSWDSGPTEQYF.

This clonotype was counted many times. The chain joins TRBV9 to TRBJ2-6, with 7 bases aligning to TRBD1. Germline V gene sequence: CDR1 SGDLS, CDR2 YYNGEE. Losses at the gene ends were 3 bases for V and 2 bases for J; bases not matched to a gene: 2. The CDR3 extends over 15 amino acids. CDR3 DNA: TGTGCCAGCAGCGCTCAGGGGGCTGGGGCCAACGTCCTGACTTTC. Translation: CASSAQGAGANVLTF.

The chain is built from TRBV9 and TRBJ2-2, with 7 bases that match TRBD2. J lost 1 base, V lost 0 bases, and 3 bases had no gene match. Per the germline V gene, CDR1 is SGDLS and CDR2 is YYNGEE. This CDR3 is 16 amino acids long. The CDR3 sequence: CASSVGPSGNTGELFF. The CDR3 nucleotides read TGTGCCAGCAGCGTAGGGCCTAGCGGGAACACCGGGGAGCTGTTTTTT.

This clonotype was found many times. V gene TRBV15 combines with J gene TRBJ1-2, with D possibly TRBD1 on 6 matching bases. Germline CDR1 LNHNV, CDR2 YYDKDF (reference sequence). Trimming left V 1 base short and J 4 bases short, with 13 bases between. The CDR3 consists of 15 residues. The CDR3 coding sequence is TGTGCCACCAGCAGAGGGACAGCCTTCTTCTATGGCTACACCTTC. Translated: CATSRGTAFFYGYTF.

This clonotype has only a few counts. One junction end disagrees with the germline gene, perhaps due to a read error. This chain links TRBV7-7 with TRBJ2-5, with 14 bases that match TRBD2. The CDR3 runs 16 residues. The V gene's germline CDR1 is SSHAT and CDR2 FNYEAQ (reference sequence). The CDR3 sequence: CASSPTSGGAGQTQYF. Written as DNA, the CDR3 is TGTGCTAGCAGCCCGACTAGCGGGGGGGCCGGGCAGACCCAGTACTTC.

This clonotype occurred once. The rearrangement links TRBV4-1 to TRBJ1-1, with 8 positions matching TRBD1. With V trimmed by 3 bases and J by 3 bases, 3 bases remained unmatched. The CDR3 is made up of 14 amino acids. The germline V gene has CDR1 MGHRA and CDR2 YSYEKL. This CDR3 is CASSHNRGDTEAFF. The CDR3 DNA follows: TGCGCCAGCAGCCATAACAGGGGGGACACTGAAGCTTTCTTT.

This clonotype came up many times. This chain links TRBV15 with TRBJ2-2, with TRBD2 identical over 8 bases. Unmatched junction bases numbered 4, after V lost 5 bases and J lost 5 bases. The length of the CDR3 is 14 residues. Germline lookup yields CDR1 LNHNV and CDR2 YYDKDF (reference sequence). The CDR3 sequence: CATSLQRETGELFF. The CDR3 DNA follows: TGTGCCACCAGCCTACAGCGGGAGACCGGGGAGCTGTTTTTT.

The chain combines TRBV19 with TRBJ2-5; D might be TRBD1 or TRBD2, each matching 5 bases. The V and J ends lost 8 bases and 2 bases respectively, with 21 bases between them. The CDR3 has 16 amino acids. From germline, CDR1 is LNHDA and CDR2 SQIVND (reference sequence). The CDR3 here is CASQDNTGETQETQYF. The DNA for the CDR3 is TGTGCCAGTCAGGACAACACCGGGGAGACTCAAGAGACCCAGTACTTC.

This CDR3 is CSAHRGRGTQYF. The CDR3 DNA reads as TGCAGTGCCCACAGGGGCAGGGGGACCCAGTACTTC. This sequence joins TRBV20-1 and TRBJ2-5; 7 bases fit TRBD1. From germline, CDR1 is DFQATT and CDR2 SNEGSKA (reference sequence). The CDR3 totals 12 residues. Trimming at V came to 6 bases and at J to 7 bases, leaving 8 bases not matched to a gene.

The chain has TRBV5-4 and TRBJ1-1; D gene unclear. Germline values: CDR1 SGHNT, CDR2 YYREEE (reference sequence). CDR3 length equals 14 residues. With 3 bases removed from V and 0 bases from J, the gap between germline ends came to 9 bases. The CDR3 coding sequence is TGTGCCAGCAGCTCAGAGTCCATGAACACTGAAGCTTTCTTT. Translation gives CASSSESMNTEAFF. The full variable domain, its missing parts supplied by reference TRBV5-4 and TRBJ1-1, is ETGVTQSPTHLIKTRGQQVTLRCSSQSGHNTVSWYQQALGQGPQFIFQYYREEENGRGNFPPRFSGLQFPNYSSELNVNALELDDSALYLCASSSESMNTEAFFGQGTRLTVV.